This TCR beta chain is from a study of cytomegalovirus exposure and HLA in healthy donors. From germline, CDR1 is MNHEY and CDR2 SMNVEV (reference sequence). This CDR3 has 17 residues. The V gene lost 5 bases and the J gene lost 0 bases, with 17 bases spanning the gap. It was with 60 Vbeta and 13 Jbeta primers that the PCR ran. TCRdb's table, derived via immunoSEQ multiplex PCR, lists solely in-frame clones and lacks some. Of 110,000 to 150,000 clones listed, about 80% were seen once; the top ten hold about 4.3%. The sample taken for sequencing was PBMCs. The chain couples TRBV27 to TRBJ1-5; D remains unclear. The clonotype originates from a man between 35 and 55 years old in good health and CMV-seronegative. The CDR3 protein is CASSPHPSGVSNQPQHF. The CDR3 coding sequence is TGTGCCAGCAGTCCCCACCCCTCGGGAGTTAGCAATCAGCCCCAGCATTTT.